This record looks at one T cell receptor (beta chain) sequence and its context. This specimen belongs to a study of beta chain features in type 1 diabetes. All of the isolated RNA was reverse transcribed, so expressed TCRB transcripts were sequenced. TCRdb's table, derived via immunoSEQ multiplex PCR, lists solely in-frame clones and lacks some. The table records a few hundred thousand clones, about 15% of them present only once. V shed 6 bases and J 4 bases; nucleotides not matched to a gene: 3. The V gene's germline CDR1 is MNHEY and CDR2 SVGAGI. CDR3 length: 14 amino acids. Sampling consisted of one heparinised blood draw per donor, averaging around 110 mL.

The sequenced sample consisted of central memory CD4+ T cells from blood. The origin of this receptor is a man aged 25-45 years in good health. The chain couples TRBV6-5 to TRBJ2-6, with TRBD1 matching 7 bases. The CDR3 region is CASRKGAGANVLTF. As DNA, the CDR3 is TGTGCCAGCAGGAAGGGGGCAGGGGCCAACGTCCTGACTTTC.